This T cell receptor beta chain originates from a study of blood T cell repertoires in COVID-19. Study context: COVID-19 samples from acute and convalescent phases originated in the United States, Italy and Spain. Sources were T cells, B-cell-depleted T cells, or PBMCs; the material itself was cDNA or gDNA.

Methods used by the authors: Counts of nucleated cells, estimated from reference gene primer amplification, were obtained. Clones were read by immunoSEQ multiplex PCR, and TCRdb kept only the in-frame ones, dropping some. V, J and clone size are those of that table, while D and trimming were read from the DNA. Of approximately 250,000 clones listed, 80% to 90% were seen once; the top ten hold around 2.2%. CDR1 and CDR2 from the germline V gene are SNHLY and FYNNEI. The CDR3 contains 16 residues. V gave up 5 bases and J gave up 2 bases; unmatched junction bases: 6. The genes are TRBV2 and TRBJ2-3; TRBD2 agrees at 11 bases. This clonotype originated in a man aged 30-40 years who had recovered from COVID-19. The source material was peripheral blood. The CDR3 loop reads CASSPGTSGYTDTQYF. The CDR3 region has the DNA TGTGCCAGCAGTCCCGGGACTAGCGGCTACACAGATACGCAGTATTTT.